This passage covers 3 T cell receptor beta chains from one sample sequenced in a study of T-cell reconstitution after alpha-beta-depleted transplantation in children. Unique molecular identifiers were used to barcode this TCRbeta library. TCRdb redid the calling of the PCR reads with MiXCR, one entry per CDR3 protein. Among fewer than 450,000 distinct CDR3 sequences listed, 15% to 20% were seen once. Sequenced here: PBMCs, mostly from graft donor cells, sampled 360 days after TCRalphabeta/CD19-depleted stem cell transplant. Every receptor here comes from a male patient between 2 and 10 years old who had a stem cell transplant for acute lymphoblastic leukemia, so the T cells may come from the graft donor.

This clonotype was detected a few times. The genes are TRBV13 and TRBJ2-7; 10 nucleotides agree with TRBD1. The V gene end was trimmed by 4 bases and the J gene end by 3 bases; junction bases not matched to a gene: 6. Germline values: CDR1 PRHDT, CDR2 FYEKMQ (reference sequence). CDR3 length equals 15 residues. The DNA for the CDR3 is TGTGCCAGCAGCTACGGACAGGGGGGATTCTACGAGCAGTACTTC. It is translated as CASSYGQGGFYEQYF. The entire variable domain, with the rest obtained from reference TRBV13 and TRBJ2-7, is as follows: AAGVIQSPRHLIKEKRETATLKCYPIPRHDTVYWYQQGPGQDPQFLISFYEKMQSDKGSIPDRFSAQQFSDYHSELNMSSLELGDSALYFCASSYGQGGFYEQYFGPGTRLTVT.

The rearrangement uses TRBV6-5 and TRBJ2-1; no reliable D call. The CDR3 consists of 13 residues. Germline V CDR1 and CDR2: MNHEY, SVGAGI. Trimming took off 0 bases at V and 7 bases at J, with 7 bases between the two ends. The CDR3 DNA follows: TGTGCCAGCAGTTACTCTGACCGGAATGAGCAGTTCTTC. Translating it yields CASSYSDRNEQFF.

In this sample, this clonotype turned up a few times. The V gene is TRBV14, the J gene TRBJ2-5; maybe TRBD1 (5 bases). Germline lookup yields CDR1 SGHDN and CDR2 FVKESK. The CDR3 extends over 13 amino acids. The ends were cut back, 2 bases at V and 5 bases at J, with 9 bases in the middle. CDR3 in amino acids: CASSQLGHETQYF. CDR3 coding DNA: TGTGCCAGCAGCCAATTGGGGCACGAGACCCAGTACTTC.